A single sample gave rise to the 19 T cell receptor beta chains below, sequenced in a study of T cell responses to AZD1222 COVID-19 vaccine. Using immunoSEQ multiplex PCR, the repertoire was profiled, and TCRdb retains in-frame clones only, with some absent. The sample shows some 66,000 clones, roughly nine tenths of them seen only once. Sample: peripheral blood, taken 28 days after the second AZD1222 dose. The receptor source for this set is an adult who received the AZD1222 COVID-19 vaccine.

There are a few counts of this clone. The chain links TRBV7-9 to TRBJ1-6, with 7 bases identical to TRBD1. With V trimmed by 1 base and J by 5 bases, 2 bases remained unmatched. The CDR3 contains 15 residues. CDR1 and CDR2 (germline): SEHNR, FQNEAQ (reference sequence). CDR3: CASSLGTGDNSPLHF. Written as DNA, the CDR3 is TGTGCCAGCAGCTTAGGGACAGGCGATAATTCACCCCTCCACTTT. Combining the CDR3 with reference TRBV7-9 and TRBJ1-6 gives the whole variable domain DTGVSQNPRHKITKRGQNVTFRCDPISEHNRLYWYRQTLGQGPEFLTYFQNEAQLEKSRLLSDRFSAERPKGSFSTLEIQRTEQGDSAMYLCASSLGTGDNSPLHFGNGTRLTVT.

The genes are TRBV6-5 and TRBJ2-5, with TRBD2 as a possible D gene (6 bases). Germline V CDR1 and CDR2: MNHEY, SVGAGI. V gave up 8 bases and J gave up 2 bases, with 15 bases separating them. The length of the CDR3 is 14 residues. CDR3 residues: CASGRRAGQETQYF. The CDR3 nucleotides read TGTGCCAGCGGCAGGCGGGCGGGGCAAGAGACCCAGTACTTC.

The chain combines TRBV7-9 with TRBJ2-1, with TRBD2 as a possible D gene (6 bases). The CDR3 is made up of 14 amino acids. The germline V gene has CDR1 SEHNR and CDR2 FQNEAQ (reference sequence). V dropped 2 bases and J dropped 4 bases, with 9 bases sitting between them. The CDR3: CASSLWDSYNEQFF. CDR3 in DNA: TGTGCCAGCAGCTTATGGGACTCTTACAATGAGCAGTTCTTC.

DNA of the CDR3: TGTGCCAGCAGCTTGGGCGCCCAGTCCTATGGCTACACCTTC. It codes for CASSLGAQSYGYTF. The rearrangement uses TRBV5-5 and TRBJ1-2; D unresolved. Trimming stripped 0 bases from V and 4 bases from J, with 10 bases between. The CDR3 is made up of 14 amino acids. Germline V CDR1 and CDR2: SGHKS, YYEKEE (reference sequence).

The chain combines TRBV13 with TRBJ2-7; D perhaps matches TRBD2 (6 bases). V lost 1 base to trimming and J lost 6 bases, with 16 bases between them. This CDR3 has 15 residues. CDR1 is PRHDT, CDR2 FYEKMQ, per germline (reference sequence). CDR3 loop: CASSLVAGRDLEQYF. DNA of the CDR3: TGTGCCAGCAGCTTAGTGGCGGGAAGAGATCTCGAGCAGTACTTC.

The chain recombines TRBV4-1 with TRBJ2-1; 8 nucleotides agree with TRBD2. Germline lookup yields CDR1 MGHRA and CDR2 YSYEKL. V was pared by 4 bases and J by 10 bases, with 6 bases of the junction left unmatched. The CDR3 has 13 residues. The CDR3 is CASSPPTSAEQFF. As DNA, the CDR3 is TGCGCCAGCAGCCCCCCGACTAGCGCCGAGCAGTTCTTC.

The chain has TRBV16 and TRBJ2-5; D may be TRBD1 (5 bases). The CDR3 totals 12 residues. Between the trimmed V and J ends, which lost 3 bases and 5 bases, there was a span of 7 bases. Looked up from germline, CDR1 is KGHSY and CDR2 is FQNENV. CDR3 protein: CASSQGLETQYF. The DNA of the CDR3 is TGTGCCAGCAGCCAGGGGCTGGAGACCCAGTACTTC.

This chain uses TRBV11-2 with TRBJ2-1; possible D gene TRBD1, 5 bases. Germline V gene sequence: CDR1 SGHAT, CDR2 FQNNGV. V was pared by 4 bases and J by 6 bases, with 16 bases between. CDR3 length: 15 amino acids. DNA of the CDR3: TGTGCCAGCAGCTCCCTATACCCACAGGCCAATGAGCAGTTCTTC. Translated, it gives CASSSLYPQANEQFF.

Concerning this clone: One end of the junction is discordant with germline, which a read error may explain. The V and J genes are TRBV19 and TRBJ2-1, with D tentatively TRBD2 (6 bases). The CDR3 extends over 15 amino acids. CDR1 LNHDA and CDR2 SQIVND come from the germline V gene (reference sequence). The CDR3, as DNA: TGTGCCAGTAGTATTTTGGGGGACTCCAACAATGAGCAGTTCTTC. Residues: CASSILGDSNNEQFF.

The rearrangement links TRBV19 to TRBJ1-1, with 7 positions matching TRBD1. Germline loops: CDR1 LNHDA, CDR2 SQIVND (reference sequence). Trimming cost V 3 bases and J 1 base; bases outside gene matches: 8. This CDR3 has 16 amino acids. This CDR3 is CASSITAGQWNTEAFF. In DNA, the CDR3 is TGTGCCAGTAGTATTACCGCGGGACAGTGGAACACTGAAGCTTTCTTT. Full variable domain (rest looked up from reference TRBV19 and TRBJ1-1): DGGITQSPKYLFRKEGQNVTLSCEQNLNHDAMYWYRQDPGQGLRLIYYSQIVNDFQKGDIAEGYSVSREKKESFPLTVTSAQKNPTAFYLCASSITAGQWNTEAFFGQGTRLTVV.

J is TRBJ1-2 and V is TRBV27; TRBD1 might be the D (5 bases). This CDR3 contains 11 residues. Trimming removed 4 bases from V and 14 bases from J, with 14 bases in between. CDR1 is MNHEY and CDR2 is SMNVEV in the germline V gene (reference sequence). The CDR3 nucleotides are TGTGCCAGCAGTTGGGAGGGGCTGAGTACCTTC. Translation gives CASSWEGLSTF.

The CDR3 spells CASSLGGLTEAFF. In nucleotides, the CDR3 is TGCGCCAGCAGCTTGGGGGGGCTCACTGAAGCTTTCTTT. The genes are TRBV5-1 and TRBJ1-1; D is possibly TRBD1 (6 bases). The V end was cut by 0 bases, the J end by 4 bases, with 7 bases between. Germline CDR1 SGHRS, CDR2 YFSETQ. The CDR3 totals 13 residues.

V is TRBV7-7 and J is TRBJ2-1; 8 bases match TRBD2. The CDR3 sequence is 14 residues long. Per germline, CDR1 SSHAT and CDR2 FNYEAQ (reference sequence). V trimming: 5 bases; J trimming: 5 bases; junction bases outside the gene matches: 5. DNA for the CDR3: TGTGCCAGCAGCCCCGGGAGGGCAGACAATGAGCAGTTCTTC. It yields the protein CASSPGRADNEQFF.

The V gene is TRBV7-3, the J gene TRBJ1-1, with D possibly TRBD1 on 5 matching bases. This CDR3 is built from 14 residues. Germline V gene sequence: CDR1 SGHTA, CDR2 FQGTGA. With 1 base removed from V and 3 bases from J, the gap between germline ends came to 9 bases. The CDR3 reads CASSLMGQDTEAFF. CDR3 in DNA: TGTGCCAGCAGCTTAATGGGGCAGGACACTGAAGCTTTCTTT.

This clone was recorded once. The chain links TRBV7-7 to TRBJ2-6; D remains unclear. V lost 8 bases and J lost 0, with 8 bases in between. This CDR3 has 14 residues. In germline, CDR1 is SSHAT, CDR2 FNYEAQ (reference sequence). CDR3 amino acids: CASAPSSGANVLTF. CDR3 nucleotide sequence: TGTGCCAGCGCCCCCTCCTCTGGGGCCAACGTCCTGACTTTC.

The chain carries TRBV5-8 and TRBJ2-3; the D gene is possibly TRBD1 (6 bases). The CDR3 spans 15 residues. Looked up from germline, CDR1 is SGHTS and CDR2 is YDEGEE. With 4 bases removed from V and 5 bases from J, the gap between germline ends came to 17 bases. This chain's CDR3 is CASSPGQGIGDTQYF. CDR3 DNA sequence: TGTGCCAGCAGCCCGGGGCAGGGGATTGGAGATACGCAGTATTTT.

The chain carries TRBV19 and TRBJ1-5; possibly TRBD1 for D (5 bases). CDR3 size: 13 residues. The V and J ends lost 7 bases and 0 bases respectively, with 7 bases between them. Germline lookup yields CDR1 LNHDA and CDR2 SQIVND (reference sequence). The DNA for the CDR3 is TGTGCCAGTAAGGACACTAGCAATCAGCCCCAGCATTTT. It translates to CASKDTSNQPQHF.

This chain joins TRBV7-6 and TRBJ1-1; maybe TRBD1 (5 bases). The CDR3 totals 13 residues. Between the trimmed V and J ends, which lost 1 base and 6 bases, there was a span of 9 bases. Germline assignment: CDR1 SGHVS and CDR2 FNYEAQ. As DNA, the CDR3 is TGTGCCAGCAGCTTAGATGGGGGGGCTGAAGCTTTCTTT. Protein product: CASSLDGGAEAFF.

The chain couples TRBV7-2 to TRBJ1-2, with no clear D. Germline V gene sequence: CDR1 SGHTA, CDR2 FQGNSA. The germline V and J ends were trimmed by 1 base and 7 bases, with 16 bases remaining between them. The CDR3 totals 15 residues. In nucleotides, the CDR3 is TGTGCCAGCAGCTTAGTTCCGGGCCCATGGGTTGGCTACACCTTC. It encodes CASSLVPGPWVGYTF.